The rows below give T cell receptor beta chains drawn from one sample of a study of cytomegalovirus exposure and HLA in healthy donors. Repertoires were generated with immunoSEQ multiplex PCR, while TCRdb's copy carries only in-frame clones and drops some. The sample yields about 110,000 clones, around 80% seen once. Sequencing was carried out using PBMCs. The receptor source for this set is a young man in good health and CMV-seropositive. Both conserved end residues are part of each CDR3. A D gene is named only where the DNA matches it firmly. Clone size is given for some rows only: seen once, a few or many times, or a class if the clone is expanded.

clone_size | j_call | v_call | d_call | cdr3_aa | cdr3_nt
once | TRBJ1-4 | TRBV5-5 | . | CASSWAGATNEKLFF | TGTGCCAGCAGCTGGGCGGGGGCAACTAATGAAAAACTGTTTTTT
. | TRBJ2-7 | TRBV9 | . | CASSGLEYEQYF | TGTGCCAGCAGCGGTCTTGAGTACGAGCAGTACTTC
. | TRBJ2-3 | TRBV5-1 | TRBD1 | CASSPGQGTDTQYF | TGCGCCAGCAGCCCCGGACAGGGCACAGATACGCAGTATTTT
. | TRBJ2-6 | TRBV27 | . | CASSSWSSGANVLTF | TGTGCCAGCAGTTCGTGGAGCTCTGGGGCCAACGTCCTGACTTTC
. | TRBJ2-7 | TRBV5-8 | . | CASSFLQGVPYEQYF | TGTGCCAGCAGCTTCTTACAGGGCGTTCCCTACGAGCAGTACTTC
. | TRBJ2-3 | TRBV18 | TRBD2 | CASSPPGLAGDTDTQYF | TGTGCCAGCTCACCACCGGGACTAGCGGGGGACACAGATACGCAGTATTTT
. | TRBJ1-2 | TRBV9 | . | CASSVSRGWYGYTF | TGTGCCAGCAGCGTCAGTCGGGGTTGGTATGGCTACACCTTC
once | TRBJ1-2 | TRBV5-4 | TRBD1 | CASTQDRVIGYTF | TGTGCCAGCACCCAGGACAGGGTGATTGGCTACACCTTC
. | TRBJ1-2 | TRBV6-5 | TRBD1 | CASLPQGGGYTF | TGTGCCAGCCTGCCGCAGGGGGGTGGCTACACCTTC
. | TRBJ1-1 | TRBV15 | . | CATSRGPEAFF | TGTGCCACCAGCAGGGGGCCTGAAGCTTTCTTT
. | TRBJ2-3 | TRBV6-1 | TRBD2 | CASSKGLAGTNTQYF | TGTGCCAGCAGTAAGGGACTAGCGGGCACTAATACGCAGTATTTT
. | TRBJ1-4 | TRBV19 | . | CASRIQAGARVREKLFF | TGTGCCAGTAGGATCCAGGCGGGGGCCCGGGTCCGGGAAAAACTGTTTTTT
. | TRBJ2-5 | TRBV7-9 | TRBD2 | CASSLNLGGGETQYF | TGTGCCAGCAGCTTAAATCTTGGGGGAGGGGAGACCCAGTACTTC